This TCR beta chain stems from a study of blood T cells in healthy people across ages. Study-wide results and limits: Roughly linearly, TCR beta diversity per million T cells fell as age increased.

This CDR3 has 13 amino acids. CDR1 is SGHDN and CDR2 is FVKESK in the germline V gene. Trimming left V 2 bases short and J 4 bases short, with 9 bases between. Comment on this clonotype: Its matching antigen is unknown.

Sample-barcoded 5' priming and a J-beta primer mix drove a second PCR of roughly 6 to 12 cycles. TCRdb ran MiXCR on the 5' RACE reads and lists one entry per CDR3 protein. The sample includes 1.5 million or so distinct CDR3 sequences, approximately 43% of them seen just once. The sample consisted of blood. The V gene is TRBV14, the J gene TRBJ2-7; D possibly corresponds to TRBD1 (5 bases). This receptor was identified in a woman younger than 35 in good health. The CDR3 here is CASSQLREYEQYF. The CDR3, as DNA: TGTGCCAGCAGCCAACTCAGGGAATACGAGCAGTACTTC.